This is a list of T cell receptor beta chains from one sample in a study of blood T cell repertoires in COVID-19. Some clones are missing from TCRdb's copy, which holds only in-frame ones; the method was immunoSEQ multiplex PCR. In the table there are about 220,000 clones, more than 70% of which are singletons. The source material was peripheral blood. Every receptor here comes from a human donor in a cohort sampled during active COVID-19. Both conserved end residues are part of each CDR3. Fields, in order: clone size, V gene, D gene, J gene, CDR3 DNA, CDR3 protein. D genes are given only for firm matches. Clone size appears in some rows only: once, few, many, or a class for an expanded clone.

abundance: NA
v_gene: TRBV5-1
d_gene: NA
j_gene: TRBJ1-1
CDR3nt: TGCGCCAGCAGTAATACTCGGGGAAGGACTGAAGCTTTCTTT
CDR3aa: CASSNTRGRTEAFF

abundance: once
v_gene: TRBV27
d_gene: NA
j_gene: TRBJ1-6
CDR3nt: TGTGCCAGCAGCGCCCTAGGGGCAGGCTTACCCTTCTATAATTCACCCCTCCACTTT
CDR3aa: CASSALGAGLPFYNSPLHF

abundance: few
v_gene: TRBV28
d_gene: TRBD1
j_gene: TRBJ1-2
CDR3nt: TGTGCCAGCAGTTCGGGACAGCAAAACTATGGCTACACCTTC
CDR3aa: CASSSGQQNYGYTF

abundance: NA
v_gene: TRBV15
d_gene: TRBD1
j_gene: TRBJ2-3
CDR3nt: TGTGCCACCAGCAGTGACTGGCTACAGGGGTCCGGGCCAGATACGCAGTATTTT
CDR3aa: CATSSDWLQGSGPDTQYF

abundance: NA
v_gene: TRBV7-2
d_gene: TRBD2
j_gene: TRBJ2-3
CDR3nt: TGTGCCAGCAGCTTAGGGGACTATGGAGATACGCAGTATTTT
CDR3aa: CASSLGDYGDTQYF

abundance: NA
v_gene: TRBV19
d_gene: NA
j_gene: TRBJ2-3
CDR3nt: TGTGCCAGTAGTAATGGGGGGTTCACAGATACGCAGTATTTT
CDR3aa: CASSNGGFTDTQYF

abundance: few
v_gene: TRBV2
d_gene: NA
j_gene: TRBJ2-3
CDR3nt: TGTGCCAGCAGGGAGCTCCCGAGCCCAGATACGCAGTATTTT
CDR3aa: CASRELPSPDTQYF

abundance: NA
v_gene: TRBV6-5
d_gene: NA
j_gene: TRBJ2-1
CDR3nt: TGTGCCAGCAGTTACGCCAGGGGCGCATCACGTGAGCAGTTCTTC
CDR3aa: CASSYARGASREQFF

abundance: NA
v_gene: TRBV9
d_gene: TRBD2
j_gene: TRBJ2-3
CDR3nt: TGTGCCAGCAGCGTACTAGCGGGGGGTCGCTTACGAGGAGATACGCAGTATTTT
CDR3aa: CASSVLAGGRLRGDTQYF

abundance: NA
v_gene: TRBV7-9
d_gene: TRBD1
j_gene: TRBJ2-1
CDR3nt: TGTGCCAGCAGCCTCTCCGGGACAGGGGGTCACAATGAGCAGTTCTTC
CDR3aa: CASSLSGTGGHNEQFF

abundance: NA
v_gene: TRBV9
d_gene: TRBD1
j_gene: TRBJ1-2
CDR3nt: TGTGCCAGCAGCGTAGTGGGACAGGGTGGGTCTAACTATGGCTACACCTTC
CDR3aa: CASSVVGQGGSNYGYTF

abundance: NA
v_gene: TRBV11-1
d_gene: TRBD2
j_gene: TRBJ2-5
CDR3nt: TGTGCCAGCAGTCCATCCGGGACTACCCGACAAGAGACCCAGTACTTC
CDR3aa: CASSPSGTTRQETQYF

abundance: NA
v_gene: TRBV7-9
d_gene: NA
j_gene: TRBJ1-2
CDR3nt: TGTGCCAGCAGCTTAGACGGTTATGGCTACACCTTC
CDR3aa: CASSLDGYGYTF

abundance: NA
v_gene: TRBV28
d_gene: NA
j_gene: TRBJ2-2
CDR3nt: TGTGCCGGTGCCAGGGGGGAGAACACCGGGGAGCTGTTTTTT
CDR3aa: CAGARGENTGELFF

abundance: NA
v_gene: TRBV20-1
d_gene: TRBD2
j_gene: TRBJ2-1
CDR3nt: TGCAGTGCTAGTAGTAGCGGGAGGGCCTACAATGAGCAGTTCTTC
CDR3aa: CSASSSGRAYNEQFF

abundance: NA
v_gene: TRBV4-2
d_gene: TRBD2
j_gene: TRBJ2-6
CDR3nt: TGTGCCAGCAGCCAGAGGGGAGGGACCGGGGGGGCCAACGTCCTGACTTTC
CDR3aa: CASSQRGGTGGANVLTF

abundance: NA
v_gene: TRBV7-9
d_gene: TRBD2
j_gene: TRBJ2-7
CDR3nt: TGTGCCAGCAGCCCAGCCGCGGGGGTCAACGAGCAGTACTTC
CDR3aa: CASSPAAGVNEQYF

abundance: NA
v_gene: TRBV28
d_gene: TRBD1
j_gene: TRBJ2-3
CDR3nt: TGTGCCAGCAGAATCGGGACAGGGTTGTCAGATACGCAGTATTTT
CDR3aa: CASRIGTGLSDTQYF

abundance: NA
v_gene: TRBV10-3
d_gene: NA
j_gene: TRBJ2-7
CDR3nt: TGTGCCATCACTCAGACCCGGTCTGGGAGTCCCTACGAGCAGTACTTC
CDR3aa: CAITQTRSGSPYEQYF

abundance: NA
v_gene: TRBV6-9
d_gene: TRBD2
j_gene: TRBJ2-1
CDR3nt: TGTGCCAATGGGGGGGAGTACAATGAGCAGTTCTTC
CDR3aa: CANGGEYNEQFF

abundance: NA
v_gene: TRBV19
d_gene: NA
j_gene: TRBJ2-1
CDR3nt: TGTGCCAGTAGTATTGGCCCCGGGTCTTACAATGAGCAGTTCTTC
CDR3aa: CASSIGPGSYNEQFF

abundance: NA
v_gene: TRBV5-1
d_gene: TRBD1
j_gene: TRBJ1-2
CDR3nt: TGCGCCAGCAGCTTAGTCAGGGGGGCTAACTATGGCTACACCTTC
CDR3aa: CASSLVRGANYGYTF

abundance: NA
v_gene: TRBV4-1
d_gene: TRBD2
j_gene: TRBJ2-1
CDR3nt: TGCGCCAGCAGCCAGGAACGGGGACTAGGTCGGTTCTTC
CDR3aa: CASSQERGLGRFF

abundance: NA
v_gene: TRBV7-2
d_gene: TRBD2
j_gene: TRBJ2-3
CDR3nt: TGTGCCAGCAGCTCGGCTAGCGGGAGTCATGCAGATACGCAGTATTTT
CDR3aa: CASSSASGSHADTQYF

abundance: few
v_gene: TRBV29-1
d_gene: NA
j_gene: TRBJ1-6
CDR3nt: TGCAGCGTTGGGGGGGGCTCCAATTCACCCCTCCACTTT
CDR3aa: CSVGGGSNSPLHF

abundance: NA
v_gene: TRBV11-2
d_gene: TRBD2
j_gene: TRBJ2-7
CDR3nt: TGTGCCAGCAGCTGGGGGGGGATTGGCTCCTACGAGCAGTACTTC
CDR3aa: CASSWGGIGSYEQYF

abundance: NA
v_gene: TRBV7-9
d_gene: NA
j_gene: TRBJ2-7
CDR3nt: TGTGCCAGCAGCCAGGCCCCAGGGGCCTACGAGCAGTACTTC
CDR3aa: CASSQAPGAYEQYF

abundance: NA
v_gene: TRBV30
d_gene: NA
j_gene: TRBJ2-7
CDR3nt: TGTGCCTGGAGTGTAAGGGGCGGGGGCCTTCCCTACGAGCAGTACTTC
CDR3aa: CAWSVRGGGLPYEQYF

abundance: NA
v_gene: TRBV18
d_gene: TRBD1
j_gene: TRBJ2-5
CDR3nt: TGTGCCAGCTCACCAACGACAGGGCCCCCTGGGATTGGGACCCAGTACTTC
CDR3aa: CASSPTTGPPGIGTQYF

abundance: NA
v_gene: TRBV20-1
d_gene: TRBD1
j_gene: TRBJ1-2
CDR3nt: TGCAGTGCTAGTGGGACAGGGGACTATGGCTACACCTTC
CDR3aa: CSASGTGDYGYTF

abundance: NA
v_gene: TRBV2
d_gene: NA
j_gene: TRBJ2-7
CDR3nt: TGTGCCAGCAGCGCCGACAGCCTACAGTACTTC
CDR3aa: CASSADSLQYF

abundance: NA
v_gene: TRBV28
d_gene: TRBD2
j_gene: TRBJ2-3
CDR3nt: TGTGCCAGCAGTAGCGGGGGAGCCGCAGATACGCAGTATTTT
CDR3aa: CASSSGGAADTQYF

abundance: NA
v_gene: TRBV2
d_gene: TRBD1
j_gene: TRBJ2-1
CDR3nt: TGTGCCATCATCCTCACCGGGACAGCGTACAATGAGCAGTTCTTC
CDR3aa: CAIILTGTAYNEQFF

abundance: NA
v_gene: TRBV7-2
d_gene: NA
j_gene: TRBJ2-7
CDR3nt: TGTGCCAGCAGCGCCTCCCAGGGATACGAGCAGTACTTC
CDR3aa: CASSASQGYEQYF

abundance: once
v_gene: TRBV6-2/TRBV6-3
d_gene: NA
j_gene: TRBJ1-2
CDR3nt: TGTGCCAGCAGTTACTCGAAACAGGGCGGCGACTATGGCTACACCTTC
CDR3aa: CASSYSKQGGDYGYTF

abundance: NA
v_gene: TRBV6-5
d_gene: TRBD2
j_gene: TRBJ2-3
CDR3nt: TGTGCCAGCAGTTACTGGACTAGCGGGGACACAGATACGCAGTATTTT
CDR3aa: CASSYWTSGDTDTQYF

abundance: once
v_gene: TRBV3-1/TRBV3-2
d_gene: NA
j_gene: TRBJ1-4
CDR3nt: TGTGCCAGCAGCCTCATAGATGAAAAACTGTTTTTT
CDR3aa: CASSLIDEKLFF

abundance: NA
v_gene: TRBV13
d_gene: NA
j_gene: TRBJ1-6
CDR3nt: TGTGCCAGCAGCTTATCCCGCCGTGCGCCCCTCCACTTT
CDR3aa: CASSLSRRAPLHF

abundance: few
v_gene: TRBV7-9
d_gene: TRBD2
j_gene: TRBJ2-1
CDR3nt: TGTGCCAGCAGCCCAGCGGGAGGTTGGTACAATGAGCAGTTCTTC
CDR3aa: CASSPAGGWYNEQFF

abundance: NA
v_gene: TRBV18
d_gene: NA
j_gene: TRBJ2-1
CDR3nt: TGTGCCAGCTCACCAAGGGGGACGGACACCTACAATGAGCAGTTCTTC
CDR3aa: CASSPRGTDTYNEQFF

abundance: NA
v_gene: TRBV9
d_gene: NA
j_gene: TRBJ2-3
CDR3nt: TGTGCCAGCAGCGTAGGGGCACAACCACCACAAAATACGCAGTATTTT
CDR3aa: CASSVGAQPPQNTQYF

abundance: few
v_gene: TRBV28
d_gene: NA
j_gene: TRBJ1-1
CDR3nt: TGTGCCAGCAGTTCCCCAGGGACTATGAACACTGAAGCTTTCTTT
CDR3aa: CASSSPGTMNTEAFF

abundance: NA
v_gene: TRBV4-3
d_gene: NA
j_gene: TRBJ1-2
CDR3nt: TGCGCCAGCAGCCAAGATGCGGTAGTCGGCGGCTACACCTTC
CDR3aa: CASSQDAVVGGYTF

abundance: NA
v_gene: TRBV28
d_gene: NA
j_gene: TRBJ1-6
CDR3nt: TGTGCCAGCAGTCCCCCGGGGTTGAGCTCCTATAATTCACCCCTCCACTTT
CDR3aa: CASSPPGLSSYNSPLHF

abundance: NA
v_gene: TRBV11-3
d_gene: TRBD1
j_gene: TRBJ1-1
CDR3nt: TGTGCCAGCAGCCCCCGACAGGGTGAAGCTTTCTTT
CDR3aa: CASSPRQGEAFF

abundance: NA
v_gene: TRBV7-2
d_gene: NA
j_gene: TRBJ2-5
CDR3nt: TGTGCCAGCAGCCCAGAGGGAGAGACCCAGTACTTC
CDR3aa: CASSPEGETQYF

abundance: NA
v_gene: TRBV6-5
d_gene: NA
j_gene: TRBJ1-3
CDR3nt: TGTGCCAGCAAAGGCAGGACTTTTGAAGGAAACACCATATATTTT
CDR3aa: CASKGRTFEGNTIYF

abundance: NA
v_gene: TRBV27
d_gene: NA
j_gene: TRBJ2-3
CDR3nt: TGTGCCAGCAGTGCACTTCGTCCCCGGAGTGCAGATACGCAGTATTTT
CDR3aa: CASSALRPRSADTQYF

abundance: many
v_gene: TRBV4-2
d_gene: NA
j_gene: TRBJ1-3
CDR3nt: TGTGCCAGCAGCCAAAACAGGGACTCTGGAAACACCATATATTTT
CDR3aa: CASSQNRDSGNTIYF

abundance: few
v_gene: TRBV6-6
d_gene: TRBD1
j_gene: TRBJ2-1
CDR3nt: TGTGCCAGCAGAGGGACAGACACCTACTCCTACAATGAGCAGTTCTTC
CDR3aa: CASRGTDTYSYNEQFF

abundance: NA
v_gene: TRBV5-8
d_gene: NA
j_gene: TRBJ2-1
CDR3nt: TGTGCCAGCAGCTCGTCTGCGGCCCTCTCCTACAATGAGCAGTTCTTC
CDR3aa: CASSSSAALSYNEQFF

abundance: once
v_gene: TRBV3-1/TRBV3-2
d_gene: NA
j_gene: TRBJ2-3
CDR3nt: TGTGCCAGCAGCCAAGATCTTCTCGGCGGGTGGGCCACAGATACGCAGTATTTT
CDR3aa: CASSQDLLGGWATDTQYF

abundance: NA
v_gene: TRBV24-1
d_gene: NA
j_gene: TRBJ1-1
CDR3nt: TGTGCCACCGTAGACAGGAACACTGAAGCTTTCTTT
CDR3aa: CATVDRNTEAFF

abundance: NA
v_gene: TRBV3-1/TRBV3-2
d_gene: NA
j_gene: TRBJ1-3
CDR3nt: TGTGCCAGCAGCCCCTGGATGGCGGGGGGAAACACCATATATTTT
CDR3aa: CASSPWMAGGNTIYF